A selection of T cell receptor beta chains follows, all from one sample in a study of T cell responses to AZD1222 COVID-19 vaccine. TCRdb keeps only in-frame clones here, not all; method: immunoSEQ multiplex PCR. The sample lists about 130,000 clones; roughly 92% were seen once. Material: peripheral blood, obtained 28 days after the second AZD1222 dose. These receptors were obtained from an adult who received the AZD1222 COVID-19 vaccine. Each CDR3 is given with its conserved first and last residue.

v_gene	j_gene	CDR3aa
TRBV27	TRBJ2-6	CASRGQGGANVLTF
TRBV6-5	TRBJ1-2	CASRDPTGSPYGYTF
TRBV19	TRBJ1-1	CASSIIPVVGTGFNTEAFF
TRBV7-9	TRBJ1-1	CASSLGGTLTEAFF
TRBV12-3/TRBV12-4	TRBJ2-3	CASSLVDTQYF
TRBV11-2	TRBJ2-6	CASSLWAQSSGANVLTF
TRBV30	TRBJ1-5	CAWSLGGSNQPQHF
TRBV5-1	TRBJ1-3	CASSIGTGGFGNTIYF
TRBV7-3	TRBJ1-2	CASSPGTVSGYTF
TRBV18	TRBJ2-2	CASSLGAGELFF
TRBV6-6	TRBJ1-4	CASLLTGTRNEKLFF
TRBV3-1/TRBV3-2	TRBJ2-1	CASSPGTSGGYNEQFF
TRBV18	TRBJ2-5	CASSPLAGDQETQYF
TRBV28	TRBJ2-7	CASRNQGLAGLYEQYF
TRBV13	TRBJ1-1	CASSLVGLNTEAFF
TRBV7-2	TRBJ1-5	CASSLGGAGNQPQHF
TRBV5-1	TRBJ2-3	CASSLDFGTDTQYF
TRBV10-3	TRBJ2-7	CAISAPGLTYEQYF
TRBV11-3	TRBJ2-7	CASSPTRNEQYF
TRBV27	TRBJ1-2	CASRLPPNGYTF
TRBV28	TRBJ2-2	CASSRGGRTGELFF
TRBV28	TRBJ1-1	CASSLLGEGANTEAFF
TRBV19	TRBJ2-1	CASSPTGGVYNEQFF
TRBV5-1	TRBJ1-1	CASSLRQGIMNTEAFF
TRBV6-2/TRBV6-3	TRBJ1-3	CASSYSRSGNTIYF
TRBV20-1	TRBJ1-2	CSAGDISGYTF
TRBV7-3	TRBJ2-1	CASSLNGLGMNEQFF
TRBV7-2	TRBJ1-6	CASSLGGSSYNSPLHF
TRBV19	TRBJ1-3	CASTVSGSGNTIYF
TRBV3-1/TRBV3-2	TRBJ2-1	CASSQDPFAGTAEQFF
TRBV11-3	TRBJ1-2	CASSLTAGSYGYTF
TRBV30	TRBJ1-5	CAWSPLDSLNQPQHF
TRBV7-9	TRBJ2-5	CASSLDRGETQYF
TRBV5-6	TRBJ2-6	CASIISGANVLTF
TRBV6-5	TRBJ1-1	CASSYRGRGPGTEAFF
TRBV4-3	TRBJ2-7	CASSQVWGGPYEQYF
TRBV5-8	TRBJ1-5	CASSLQGAGNQPQHF
TRBV10-3	TRBJ2-3	CAISESNGPPSSDTQYF
TRBV19	TRBJ1-6	CASRIQGAHNSPLHF
TRBV7-9	TRBJ2-3	CASSRSGSTDTQYF
TRBV19	TRBJ2-2	CASSNRDATGELFF
TRBV10-1	TRBJ2-1	CASSSLLAGELNEQFF
TRBV6-2/TRBV6-3	TRBJ2-3	CASSRQPRGVDTQYF
TRBV7-3	TRBJ1-1	CASSLTGDRNTEAFF
TRBV6-5	TRBJ1-1	CASRRAGYGEAEAFF
TRBV5-6	TRBJ2-3	CASSLVGSRTDTQYF
TRBV5-1	TRBJ2-7	CASSLGGGAWLSYEQYF
TRBV9	TRBJ1-6	CASSVHRGPNSPLHF
TRBV7-2	TRBJ2-7	CASSYLAGGFYEQYF